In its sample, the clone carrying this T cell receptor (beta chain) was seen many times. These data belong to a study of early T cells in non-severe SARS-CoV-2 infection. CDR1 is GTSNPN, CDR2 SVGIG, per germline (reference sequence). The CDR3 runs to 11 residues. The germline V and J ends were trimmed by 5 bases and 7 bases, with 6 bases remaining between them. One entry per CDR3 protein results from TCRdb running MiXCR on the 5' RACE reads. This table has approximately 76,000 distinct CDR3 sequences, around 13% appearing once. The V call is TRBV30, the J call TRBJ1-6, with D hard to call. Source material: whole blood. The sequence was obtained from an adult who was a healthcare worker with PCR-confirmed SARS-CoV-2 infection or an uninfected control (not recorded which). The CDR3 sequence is CAWETNSPLHF. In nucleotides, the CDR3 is TGTGCCTGGGAGACGAATTCACCCCTCCACTTT.